This entry is about one T cell receptor beta chain. Via MiXCR, TCRdb re-called the RT-PCR reads, giving one row per CDR3 protein. The repertoire includes about 680,000 distinct CDR3 sequences, 14% of them detected once, and about 3.9% sits in the top ten. The origin of this receptor is a female donor in good health, serving as a healthy control. Sequenced input: memory CD4+ T cells from blood.

CDR3 in amino acids: CASSGLGLAGASEQFF. The CDR3 nucleotides read TGTGCCAGCAGTGGGCTGGGACTAGCGGGGGCAAGTGAGCAGTTCTTC. This sequence joins TRBV6-1 and TRBJ2-1, with 14 bases aligning to TRBD2. In germline, CDR1 is MNHNS, CDR2 SASEGT. CDR3 length: 16 residues. Trimming at V came to 4 bases and at J to 9 bases, leaving 8 bases not matched to a gene.